This TCR beta chain came from a study of shared clonotypes between healthy human individuals. Study observations and caveats: Among non-shared clonotypes, generation probabilities were lower than among those shared by all four donors.

Assay used: immunoSEQ multiplex PCR; TCRdb lists only in-frame clones, some missing. The sample lists some 1,900,000 clones, over 85% occurring once. This clone is a singleton in its sample. Antigen specificity is unknown. Terminally differentiated effector memory CD45RA+ cells were excluded from the naive CD8 cells, which were CD45RO-negative and positively selected for CCR7. The CDR3 loop spans 14 amino acids. Trimming took off 4 bases at V and 2 bases at J, with 12 bases between the two ends. In germline, CDR1 is SGHDT, CDR2 YYEEEE. Material for sequencing was naive CD8+ T cells sorted from blood. The sequence was obtained from a man aged 18 to 35 in good health. The chain has TRBV5-6 and TRBJ1-2; D perhaps matches TRBD1 (6 bases). Written as DNA, the CDR3 is TGTGCCAGCAGCCCCCAGGGGACGAACTATGGCTACACCTTC. Its protein product is CASSPQGTNYGYTF.